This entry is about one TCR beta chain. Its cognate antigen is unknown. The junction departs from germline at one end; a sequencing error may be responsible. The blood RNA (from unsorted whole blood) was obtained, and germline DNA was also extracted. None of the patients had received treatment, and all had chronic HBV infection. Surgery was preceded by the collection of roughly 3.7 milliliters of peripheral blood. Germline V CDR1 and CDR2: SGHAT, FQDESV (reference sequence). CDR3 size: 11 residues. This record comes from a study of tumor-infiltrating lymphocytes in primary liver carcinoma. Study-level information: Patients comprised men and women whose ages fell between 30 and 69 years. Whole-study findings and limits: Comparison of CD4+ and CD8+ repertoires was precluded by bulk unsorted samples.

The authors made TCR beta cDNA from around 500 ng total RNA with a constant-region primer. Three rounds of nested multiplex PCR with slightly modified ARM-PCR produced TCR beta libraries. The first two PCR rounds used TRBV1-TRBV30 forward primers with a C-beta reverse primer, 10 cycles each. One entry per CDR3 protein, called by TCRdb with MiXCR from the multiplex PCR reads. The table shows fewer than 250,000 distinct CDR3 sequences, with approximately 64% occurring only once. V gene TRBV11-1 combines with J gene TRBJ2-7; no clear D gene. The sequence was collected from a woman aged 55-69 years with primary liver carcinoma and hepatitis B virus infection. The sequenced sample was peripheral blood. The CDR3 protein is CASSSAAVLYF. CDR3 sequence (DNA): TGTGCAAGCAGCTCCGCAGCTGTACTGTACTTC.